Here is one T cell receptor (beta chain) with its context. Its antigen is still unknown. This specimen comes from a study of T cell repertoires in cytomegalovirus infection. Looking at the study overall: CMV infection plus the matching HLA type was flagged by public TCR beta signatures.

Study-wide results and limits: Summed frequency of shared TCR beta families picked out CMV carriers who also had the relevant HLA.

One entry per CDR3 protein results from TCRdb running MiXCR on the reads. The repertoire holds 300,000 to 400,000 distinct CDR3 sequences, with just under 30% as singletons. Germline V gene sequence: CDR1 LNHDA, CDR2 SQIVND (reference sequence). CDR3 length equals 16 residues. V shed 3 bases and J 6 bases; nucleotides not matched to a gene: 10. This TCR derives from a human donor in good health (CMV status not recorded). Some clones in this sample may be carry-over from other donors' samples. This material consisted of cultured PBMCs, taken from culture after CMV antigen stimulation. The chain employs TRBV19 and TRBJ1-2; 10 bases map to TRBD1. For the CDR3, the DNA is TGTGCCAGTAGTATCCCGGGACAGGGGATTGGGGATGGCTACACCTTC. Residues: CASSIPGQGIGDGYTF.